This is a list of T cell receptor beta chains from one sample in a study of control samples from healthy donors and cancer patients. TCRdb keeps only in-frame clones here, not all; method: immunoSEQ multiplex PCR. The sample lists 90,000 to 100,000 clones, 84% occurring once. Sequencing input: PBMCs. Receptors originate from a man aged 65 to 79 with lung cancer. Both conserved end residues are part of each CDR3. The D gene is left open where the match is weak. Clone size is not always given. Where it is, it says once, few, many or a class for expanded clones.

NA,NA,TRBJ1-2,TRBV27,CASSQSRGSYGYTF,TGTGCCAGCAGTCAGTCCCGGGGATCCTATGGCTACACCTTC
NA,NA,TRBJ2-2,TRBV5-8,CASSFLSTGELFF,TGTGCCAGCAGCTTTCTTTCCACCGGGGAGCTGTTTTTT
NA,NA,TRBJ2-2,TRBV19,CASSMGNLNTGELFF,TGTGCCAGTAGTATGGGGAACCTCAACACCGGGGAGCTGTTTTTT
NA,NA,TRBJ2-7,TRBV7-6,CASSLGMSREQYF,TGTGCCAGCAGCCTCGGGATGTCGCGGGAGCAGTACTTC
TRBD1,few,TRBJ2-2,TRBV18,CASSPLNDLGQGNTGELFF,TGTGCCAGCTCACCACTTAATGACCTAGGACAGGGAAACACCGGGGAGCTGTTTTTT
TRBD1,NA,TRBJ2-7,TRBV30,CAWESGTGFRRQYF,TGTGCCTGGGAATCCGGGACAGGTTTTAGACGGCAGTACTTC
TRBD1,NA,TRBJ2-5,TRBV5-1,CASSFGTGQETQYF,TGCGCCAGCAGCTTCGGGACAGGCCAAGAGACCCAGTACTTC
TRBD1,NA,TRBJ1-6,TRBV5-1,CASSFGQGVYNSLLHF,TGCGCCAGCAGCTTCGGACAGGGAGTCTATAATTCACTCCTCCACTTT
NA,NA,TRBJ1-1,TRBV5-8,CASSALLTGNTEAFF,TGTGCCAGCAGCGCCTTATTGACAGGGAACACTGAAGCTTTCTTT
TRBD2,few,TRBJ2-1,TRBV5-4,CASSPAGAGGNEQFF,TGTGCCAGCAGCCCCGCGGGGGCGGGGGGGAATGAGCAGTTCTTC
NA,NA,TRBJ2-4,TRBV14,CASSSNGPRTKNIQYF,TGTGCCAGCAGCTCAAACGGGCCGAGGACCAAAAACATTCAGTACTTC
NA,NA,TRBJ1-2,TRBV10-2,CASSVDSSANYGYTF,TGCGCCAGCAGCGTGGACAGCTCTGCTAACTATGGCTACACCTTC
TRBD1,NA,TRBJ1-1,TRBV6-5,CASTRTGMNTEAFF,TGTGCCAGCACCCGGACAGGAATGAACACTGAAGCTTTCTTT
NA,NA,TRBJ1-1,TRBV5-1,CASSPRLQNTEAFF,TGCGCCAGCAGCCCTAGACTACAGAACACTGAAGCTTTCTTT
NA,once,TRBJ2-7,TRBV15,CATSRASGTRVYEQYF,TGTGCCACCAGCAGAGCCTCCGGGACACGCGTCTACGAGCAGTACTTC
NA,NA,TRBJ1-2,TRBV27,CASSLSRDNYGYTF,TGTGCCAGCAGTTTATCTCGGGACAACTATGGCTACACCTTC
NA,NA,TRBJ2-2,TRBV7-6,CASSLGGTVANTGELFF,TGTGCCAGCAGCTTAGGGGGGACGGTAGCGAACACCGGGGAGCTGTTTTTT
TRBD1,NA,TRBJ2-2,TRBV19,CASSFGQGSGELFF,TGTGCCAGTAGTTTCGGACAGGGTTCTGGGGAGCTGTTTTTT
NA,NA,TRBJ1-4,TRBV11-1,CASSLGRQTNEKLFF,TGTGCCAGCAGCCTGGGTCGGCAGACTAATGAAAAACTGTTTTTT
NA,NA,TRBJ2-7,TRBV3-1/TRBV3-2,CASSQDRSRAWYEQYF,TGTGCCAGCAGCCAAGATAGAAGCAGGGCCTGGTACGAGCAGTACTTC
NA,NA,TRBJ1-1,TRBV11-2,CASSFQGPPSNSEAFF,TGTGCCAGCAGCTTTCAGGGGCCTCCTTCAAACTCTGAAGCTTTCTTT
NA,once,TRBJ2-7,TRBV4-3,CASSQVLGYEQYF,TGCGCCAGCAGCCAAGTATTAGGCTACGAGCAGTACTTC
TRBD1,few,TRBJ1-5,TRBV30,CAWSPANRGLAQHF,TGTGCCTGGAGTCCTGCCAACAGGGGGCTGGCCCAGCATTTT
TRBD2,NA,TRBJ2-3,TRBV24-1,CATSDALAGARDTQYF,TGTGCCACCAGTGATGCACTAGCGGGGGCCCGGGATACGCAGTATTTT
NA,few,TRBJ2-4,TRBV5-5,CASTPRGDSVAKNIQYF,TGTGCCAGCACCCCGAGGGGGGACAGTGTAGCCAAAAACATTCAGTACTTC
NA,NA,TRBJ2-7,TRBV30,CAWSALGAEQYF,TGTGCCTGGAGTGCCCTCGGGGCCGAGCAGTACTTC
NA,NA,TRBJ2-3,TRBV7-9,CASSAADTQYF,TGTGCCAGCAGCGCTGCAGATACGCAGTATTTT
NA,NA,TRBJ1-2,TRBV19,CASSIGSGVKGDGYTF,TGTGCCAGTAGTATCGGATCAGGGGTAAAGGGCGATGGCTACACCTTC
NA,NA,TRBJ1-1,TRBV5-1,CASSLKATMNTEAFF,TGCGCCAGCAGCTTGAAAGCCACCATGAACACTGAAGCTTTCTTT
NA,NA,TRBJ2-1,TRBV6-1,CASSEEMTVFYNEQFF,TGTGCCAGCAGTGAAGAAATGACGGTCTTCTACAATGAGCAGTTCTTC
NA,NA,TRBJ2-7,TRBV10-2,CASSKSGSSYEQYF,TGCGCCAGCAGCAAATCGGGCAGTTCCTACGAGCAGTACTTC
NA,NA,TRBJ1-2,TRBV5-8,CASSFPGLINYGYTF,TGTGCCAGCAGCTTTCCGGGACTGATTAACTATGGCTACACCTTC
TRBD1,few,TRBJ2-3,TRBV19,CASSQGQGSTDTQYF,TGTGCCAGTAGTCAGGGACAGGGTAGCACAGATACGCAGTATTTT
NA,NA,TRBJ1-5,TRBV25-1,CASSESDGGQGNQPQHF,TGTGCCAGCAGTGAATCGGACGGGGGGCAGGGCAATCAGCCCCAGCATTTT
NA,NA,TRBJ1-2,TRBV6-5,CASSNTGYGYTF,TGTGCCAGCAGTAACACAGGGTATGGCTACACCTTC
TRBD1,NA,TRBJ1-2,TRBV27,CASSWGRGTLNYGYTF,TGTGCCAGCAGTTGGGGCAGGGGGACCCTTAACTATGGCTACACCTTC
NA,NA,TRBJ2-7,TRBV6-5,CASSYPGVAYEQYF,TGTGCCAGCAGTTACCCGGGGGTCGCCTACGAGCAGTACTTC
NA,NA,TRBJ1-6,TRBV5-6,CASSPGVRVGNSPLHF,TGTGCCAGCAGTCCAGGCGTAAGGGTGGGCAATTCACCCCTCCACTTT
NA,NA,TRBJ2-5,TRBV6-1,CASSDPGLDETQYF,TGTGCCAGCAGTGACCCGGGACTTGACGAGACCCAGTACTTC
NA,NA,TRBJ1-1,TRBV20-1,CSATRGTEAFF,TGCAGTGCTACTCGGGGCACTGAAGCTTTCTTT
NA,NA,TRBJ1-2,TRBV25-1,CASREGGHGYTF,TGTGCCAGCAGGGAGGGGGGGCATGGCTACACCTTC
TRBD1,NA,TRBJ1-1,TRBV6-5,CASSLTQGARTEAFF,TGTGCCAGCAGTCTTACTCAGGGGGCGCGAACTGAAGCTTTCTTT
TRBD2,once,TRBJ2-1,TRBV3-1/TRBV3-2,CASSLIGTRSTEQFF,TGTGCCAGCAGCCTAATAGGGACTAGATCGACTGAGCAGTTCTTC
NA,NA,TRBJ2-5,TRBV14,CASSQVPGGTQYF,TGTGCCAGCAGCCAAGTCCCAGGAGGGACCCAGTACTTC
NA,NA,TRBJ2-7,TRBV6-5,CASSYRVGYEQYF,TGTGCCAGCAGTTATAGGGTGGGCTACGAGCAGTACTTC
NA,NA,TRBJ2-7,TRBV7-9,CASSARDGSSYEQYF,TGTGCCAGCAGCGCACGGGACGGTTCCTCCTACGAGCAGTACTTC
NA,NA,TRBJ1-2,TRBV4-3,CASSQDWQPYGYTF,TGCGCCAGCAGCCAAGATTGGCAGCCCTATGGCTACACCTTC
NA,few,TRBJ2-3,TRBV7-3,CASSPQGLNTDTQYF,TGTGCCAGCAGCCCCCAGGGGCTAAACACAGATACGCAGTATTTT
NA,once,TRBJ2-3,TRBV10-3,CAISENTGSTDTQYF,TGTGCCATCAGTGAGAATACAGGGAGCACAGATACGCAGTATTTT
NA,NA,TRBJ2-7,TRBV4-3,CASSHSRGGAYEQYF,TGCGCCAGCAGCCACTCCAGAGGGGGGGCCTACGAGCAGTACTTC
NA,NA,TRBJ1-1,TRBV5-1,CASSPDGLGGEAFF,TGCGCCAGCAGCCCCGATGGGCTGGGAGGTGAAGCTTTCTTT
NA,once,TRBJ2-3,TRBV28,CATTTYRVWTDTQYF,TGTGCCACCACCACCTACAGGGTGTGGACAGATACGCAGTATTTT
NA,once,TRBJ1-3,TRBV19,CASSIVAAISGNTIYF,TGTGCCAGTAGTATAGTCGCAGCAATCTCTGGAAACACCATATATTTT
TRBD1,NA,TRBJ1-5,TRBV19,CASSIRDRASQPQHF,TGTGCCAGTAGTATTAGGGACAGGGCAAGTCAGCCCCAGCATTTT
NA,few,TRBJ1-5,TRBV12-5,CASGLEAGQPQHF,TGTGCTAGTGGTTTGGAAGCGGGGCAACCCCAGCATTTT
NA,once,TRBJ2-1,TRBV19,CASTSTYNEQFF,TGTGCCAGTACTTCTACCTACAATGAGCAGTTCTTC
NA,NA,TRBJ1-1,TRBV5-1,CASSLSAGNTEAFF,TGCGCCAGCAGCTTGTCCGCCGGGAACACTGAAGCTTTCTTT
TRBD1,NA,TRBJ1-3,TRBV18,CASSQQGGPGNTIYF,TGTGCCAGCTCACAACAGGGGGGGCCCGGAAACACCATATATTTT